The 4 T cell receptor beta chains below were found in one sample sequenced in a study of T cells in Graves' hyperthyroidism and ophthalmopathy (dated by TCRdb to between 2018 and 2021). Libraries came from multiplex PCR. Sequencing was performed on an Illumina HiSeq 2000. The TCR beta CDR3 regions were amplified from RNA transcripts. The TCR CDR3 was subjected to a first round of RT-PCR using the HTBI primer set and the Qiagen OneStep RT-PCR kit. TCRdb passed the public sequencing reads through fastp at Q25 and MiXCR, retaining productive beta sequences. Each record represents a unique CDR3 protein, reported with the most common genes and DNA among its rows. The sample data list almost 500,000 distinct CDR3 sequences, and about 20% of these were observed just once. The ten largest clones add up to roughly 49% of the sample. Sequencing input: blood. The receptors were gathered from a woman aged 70-85 years with Graves' ophthalmopathy.

The chain joins TRBV6-2 or TRBV6-3 to TRBJ2-2; the match to TRBD2 covers 7 bases. The germline CDR1 and CDR2 sequences are MNHEY and SVGEGT. V was pared by 6 bases and J by 1 base, with 8 bases of the junction left unmatched. The CDR3 loop spans 16 amino acids. The CDR3 spells CASRMGGNRNTGELFF. The DNA of the CDR3 is TGTGCCAGCAGAATGGGAGGGAATCGGAACACCGGGGAGCTGTTTTTT.

This clonotype was observed a handful of times. The DNA of the CDR3 is TGTGCCAGCAGCTTGGGAGGCCGATCAGGTACTGAAGCTTTCTTT. Amino acid sequence: CASSLGGRSGTEAFF. This chain joins TRBV7-2 and TRBJ1-1; D unclear. Germline V gives CDR1 SGHTA, CDR2 FQGNSA. This CDR3 is 15 amino acids long. The V and J ends lost 3 bases and 5 bases respectively, with 16 bases between them.

V gene TRBV4-1 combines with J gene TRBJ2-3, with D perhaps being TRBD1 or TRBD2 (6 bases each). Deletions cut 8 bases from V and 4 bases from J, with 25 bases between. This CDR3 has 17 amino acids. Germline V gene data show CDR1 as MGHRA and CDR2 as YSYEKL. This chain's CDR3 is CASRSGKGGEIADTQYF. Written as DNA, the CDR3 is TGCGCCAGCCGTTCGGGGAAGGGGGGAGAGATTGCAGATACGCAGTATTTT.

The rearrangement joins TRBV20-1 to TRBJ2-7; the D gene is possibly TRBD2 (6 bases). The V and J ends lost 7 bases and 2 bases respectively, with 15 bases between them. In germline, CDR1 is DFQATT, CDR2 SNEGSKA (reference sequence). This CDR3 has 13 residues. The CDR3 spells CSGGTPPTYEQYF. Written as DNA, the CDR3 is TGCAGTGGAGGGACTCCCCCCACCTACGAGCAGTACTTC.